This TCR beta chain was identified during a study of response to subunit inactivated influenza vaccine (dated by TCRdb to between 2018 and 2020). Study-level background: To follow how T cells responded to a trivalent subunit inactivated influenza vaccine, the researchers relied on deep quantitative profiling of the T cell receptor repertoire.

As to this clonotype: Which antigen it targets is not known. No clone much larger than this one lies a single base away; base qualities are absent.

The time point label for this specimen denotes: approximately 40 days after influenza vaccine administration. To prepare the library, RT-PCR was applied. This sample was sequenced with an Illumina HiSeq 2500. The public sequencing data were trimmed at Q25 with fastp and processed into clonotypes with MiXCR by TCRdb, which kept only in-frame beta chains. Each CDR3 protein appears once, grouped with its most common genes and DNA. Counted in this sample were around 150,000 distinct CDR3 sequences; 11% of them appeared once. 9.5% to 15% of the sample is taken by the ten largest. From the cysteine through the phenylalanine, the CDR3 covers 16 amino acids. The DNA shown is the 48-base CDR3, in frame from base 1. CDR1 and CDR2 were assigned from the germline V gene as KGHSH and LQKENI. Relative to germline, V is missing 3 bases and J is missing 2 bases, with 2 bases of the junction outside any gene match.

The study at large found these results: It was suggested by the authors that each seasonal influenza vaccination may recruit only a limited number of new T cells.

The source was non-naive T cells sorted from PBMCs, collected roughly 6 weeks after vaccination. The meaning of the sample's cell subset or site label: memory T cell fraction. The chain is made from TRBV18 and TRBJ2-3, and TRBD2 matches 13 of the central bases. This clonotype was sampled from a middle-aged man who received an inactivated influenza vaccine. Donor details come from another sample of the same person, matched by shared clones. The CDR3 reads as follows: CASSPGTSGNTDTQYF. At the DNA level, the sequence is TGTGCCAGCTCACCCGGGACTAGCGGGAACACAGATACGCAGTATTTT.